The text below deals with one T cell receptor (beta chain). In the original analysis: For nucleated cells, counts were estimated from reference gene primer amplification. Using immunoSEQ multiplex PCR, the repertoire was profiled, and TCRdb retains in-frame clones only, with some absent. The V and J calls and clone size were taken over from that table, and D and trimming were inferred from the DNA. The data show about 34,000 clones, 75% to 90% seen once. This sample was included in a study of blood T cell repertoires in COVID-19. Background on the study: Material from acute and convalescent COVID-19 was sourced from the United States, Italy and Spain. PBMCs, B-cell-depleted T cells, or T cells were the source of the cDNA or gDNA that made up the material.

CDR3 length: 15 residues. J was trimmed by 5 bases and V by 5 bases; bases with no gene match: 11. CDR1 is LNHDA and CDR2 is SQIVND in the germline V gene (reference sequence). Material: peripheral blood. The source of this sequence is a woman in her seventies with acute or convalescent COVID-19. The rearrangement uses TRBV19 and TRBJ2-7; 8 bases line up with TRBD2. CDR3: CASSPGLASLNEQYF. The CDR3 DNA reads TGTGCCAGTAGTCCCGGACTAGCTAGTCTGAACGAGCAGTACTTC.